A single sample gave rise to the 7 T cell receptor beta chains below, sequenced in a study of regulatory T cells in long-lasting Graves disease. Noted time point: newly diagnosed GD, antithyroid drugs for less than 3 months. After RNA was extracted from PBMCs, the TCR library was made from it. Both iRepertoire HTBI primers and Arm-PCR of CDR3 regions were used to build the TCR beta libraries. One entry per CDR3 protein results from TCRdb running MiXCR on the multiplex PCR reads. The sample contains some 350,000 distinct CDR3 sequences, roughly 16% of which appear only once. The sample was also linked to a second study, of T cells in Graves' hyperthyroidism and ophthalmopathy.

This specimen consisted of peripheral blood mononuclear cells (PBMCs), obtained at new diagnosis, from a patient treated with antithyroid drugs. These receptors all come from a woman aged 18-35 years with Graves disease.

The CDR3 is CATSESGKGIHEQYF. CDR3 coding DNA: TGTGCCACCAGTGAATCCGGGAAAGGGATCCACGAGCAGTACTTC. The chain joins TRBV24-1 to TRBJ2-7, with D tentatively TRBD2 (5 bases). Trimming cost V 4 bases and J 5 bases, with 17 bases left between them. CDR3 size: 15 residues. CDR1 and CDR2 from the germline V gene are KGHDR and SFDVKD.

This clonotype was recorded at least ten times. The genes are TRBV25-1 and TRBJ1-6; no firm D call. The CDR3 spans 16 residues. Per germline, CDR1 MGHDK and CDR2 SYGVNS. Trimming shortened V by 4 bases and J by 0 bases, and 10 bases separated the two germline ends. This CDR3 is CASSVAVSSYNSPLHF. CDR3 DNA: TGTGCCAGCAGTGTGGCAGTCAGCTCCTATAATTCACCCCTCCACTTT.

This clonotype has at least ten counts. This sequence joins TRBV6-2 or TRBV6-3 and TRBJ2-5, with a possible D match to TRBD1 (5 bases). Deletions cut 5 bases from V and 2 bases from J, with 12 bases between. Germline V lookup: CDR1 MNHEY, CDR2 SVGEGT. This CDR3 is 14 amino acids long. Written as DNA, the CDR3 is TGTGCCAGCAGTGAACAGGCTTTACAAGAGACCCAGTACTTC. Its protein is CASSEQALQETQYF.

This clonotype was seen many times. This chain uses TRBV29-1 with TRBJ2-1; D possibly corresponds to TRBD2 (5 bases). The J call is uncertain, as TRBJ2-5 better fits the DNA end. This CDR3 region has 12 residues. CDR1 SQVTM and CDR2 ANQGSEA come from the germline V gene. CDR3 DNA: TGCAGCGCACGGCTGGGGAGCGAGACCCAGTACTTC. The encoded protein is CSARLGSETQYF.

This clonotype was detected many times. The genes are TRBV27 and TRBJ2-2; 7 nucleotides line up with TRBD2. V trimming: 7 bases; J trimming: 7 bases; junction bases outside the gene matches: 6. This CDR3 comprises 13 residues. The germline V gene encodes CDR1 MNHEY and CDR2 SMNVEV (reference sequence). CDR3 sequence: CASNPPGGGELFF. The CDR3 bases are TGTGCCAGCAACCCCCCGGGGGGCGGGGAGCTGTTTTTT.

This clonotype was counted only a few times. This chain uses TRBV15 with TRBJ1-1, with a weak D call TRBD1 (5 bases). Deletions cut 0 bases from V and 3 bases from J, with 17 bases between. Germline V CDR1 and CDR2: LNHNV, YYDKDF (reference sequence). This CDR3 region has 17 residues. CDR3 amino acids: CATSRDQGWAGDTEAFF. The DNA of the CDR3 is TGTGCCACCAGCAGAGATCAGGGATGGGCTGGGGACACTGAAGCTTTCTTT.

This chain links TRBV6-5 with TRBJ2-2, with 8 positions matching TRBD1. With 0 bases clipped from V and 1 base from J, the junction kept 4 bases outside the gene matches. The CDR3 is 17 amino acids. Germline CDR1 MNHEY, CDR2 SVGAGI. The CDR3 bases are TGTGCCAGCAGTTACTCGAAGGACAGGGTGAACACCGGGGAGCTGTTTTTT. Amino acid sequence: CASSYSKDRVNTGELFF.